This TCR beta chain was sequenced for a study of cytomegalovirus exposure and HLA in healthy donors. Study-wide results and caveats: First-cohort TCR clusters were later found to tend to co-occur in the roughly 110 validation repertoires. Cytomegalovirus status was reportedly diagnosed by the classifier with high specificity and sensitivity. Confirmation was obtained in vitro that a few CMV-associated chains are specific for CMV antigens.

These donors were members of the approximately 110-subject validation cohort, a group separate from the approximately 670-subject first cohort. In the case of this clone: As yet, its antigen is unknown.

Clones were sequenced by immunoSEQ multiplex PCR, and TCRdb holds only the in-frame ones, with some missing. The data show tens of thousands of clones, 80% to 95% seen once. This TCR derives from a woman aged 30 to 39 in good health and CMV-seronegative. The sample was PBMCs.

CDR3 in amino acids: CASSQSLAGGYTGELFF. The CDR3 bases are TGCGCCAGCAGCCAATCTTTAGCGGGGGGGTACACCGGGGAGCTGTTTTTT. The chain uses TRBV4-1 and TRBJ2-2, with 11 bases fitting TRBD2. The CDR3 totals 17 residues. The ends lost 2 bases at V and 3 bases at J; junction bases unmatched: 5. Germline-derived CDR1 and CDR2 are MGHRA and YSYEKL.